This T cell receptor beta chain was documented in a study of T cell changes during pregnancy in multiple sclerosis. This CDR3 region has 12 residues. With 0 bases removed from V and 8 bases from J, the gap between germline ends came to 5 bases. Looked up from germline, CDR1 is SGHVS and CDR2 is FQNEAQ. Produced via immunoSEQ multiplex PCR; TCRdb's table is partial and in-frame only. The repertoire holds some 85,000 clones, with roughly 96% as singletons. Sequenced material: peripheral blood, taken in the second trimester of pregnancy. The rearrangement uses TRBV7-8 and TRBJ2-1, with D hard to call. The receptor was isolated from a female donor with multiple sclerosis, enrolled in a pregnancy study. The CDR3 sequence is CASSLASYEQFF. Here the CDR3 DNA reads TGTGCCAGCAGCTTAGCGAGTTATGAGCAGTTCTTC.